Sequencing of this TCR beta chain was carried out in a study of siplizumab effects on memory and regulatory T cells (dated 2019 in TCRdb). Background for the entire study: The effect of the anti-CD2 antibody siplizumab on alloreactive T-cell subsets was examined in allogeneic mixed lymphocyte reactions constructed from human PBMCs. Broader findings and caveats from the paper: Siplizumab significantly lowered the cumulative frequency of alloreactive sequences that could be traced to unstimulated CD4+ memory T cells. About 80-96% of proliferating CD4+ or CD8+ clones could not be given a naive or memory phenotype. Whether proliferating Tregs from siplizumab cultures actually had suppressive function was not functionally confirmed. Compared with memory T cells, unstimulated naive T cells appeared more diverse, and naive cells seemed to make a substantial contribution to the alloresponse. Sequences below about 10^-5 frequency were poorly captured, so only a minor fraction of alloreactive clones could be mapped to unstimulated subsets. Among mappable alloreactive CD4+ clones, the Treg-derived fraction averaged around 70% with siplizumab versus 26.9% in control reactions.

Receptor amplification or capture employed the immunoSEQ multiplex PCR assay. About 10^5 TCR templates per sample were assayed by the deep sequencing platform. Genomic DNA extracted from sorted T cells was used for TCRbeta CDR3 sequencing. As for the original processing: Clonal analysis of TCRbeta CDR3 data was done in the R programming language. Comparing unstimulated samples against CFSE-low samples taken after the reaction was how alloreactive CD4+ and CD8+ clones were defined. Regulatory or non-regulatory origin was assigned to alloreactive CD4+ clones by matching of sequences to sorted unstimulated Treg and non-Treg repertoires. Drawn from immuneACCESS, this table holds only the in-frame rearrangements with V and J called that TCRdb kept. Clones are partly lost; checked studies trace under half to an unresolved V gene and leave the rest unexplained. From that table come the V and J calls and clone size; the DNA was used to work out D and trimming. In all, the sample holds some 100,000 clones, and approximately 91% of those were seen once. The ten most abundant clones make up 2.6% of the sample.

In the case of this clone: The antigen this receptor binds is unknown. The input lacks base qualities; no much larger clone sits a single base away.

Sorted unstimulated T cells, along with proliferating T cells recovered from mixed lymphocyte reactions, underwent TCRbeta CDR3 sequencing. Fresh whole blood from approximately 10 HLA-typed healthy donors was used to isolate PBMCs. According to the germline V gene, CDR1 reads ENHRY and CDR2 reads SYGVKD. The germline V and J ends show losses of 6 bases and 5 bases respectively, and no gene match explains 1 base of the junction. Including cysteine and phenylalanine, the CDR3 has 13 amino acids. Only the CDR3 part of the read is kept: 39 bases, read in frame from the first base. Sequenced input: CD4+ T cells sorted from blood. This chain is built from TRBV10-3 and TRBJ1-6; TRBD1 fits 7 bases in the junction. The source is a human donor in good health. Some clones in this sample may be carry-over from other donors' samples. The DNA reads TGTGCCATCAGCGGGACAGATAATTCACCCCTCCACTTT. It specifies CAISGTDNSPLHF.